These 20 T cell receptor beta chains were all obtained from the same sample, sequenced in a study of blood T cell repertoires in COVID-19. Clones were read by immunoSEQ multiplex PCR, and TCRdb kept only the in-frame ones, dropping some. This table holds approximately 200,000 clones, about nine tenths found once. Sample: PBMCs or T cells enriched from blood (not recorded which). These receptors originate from a man younger than 45 in a cohort exposed to, infected with or recovered from COVID-19 (not recorded which).

The chain couples TRBV28 to TRBJ1-5, with D perhaps matching TRBD1 (5 bases). Germline V gene data show CDR1 as MDHEN and CDR2 as SYDVKM. The CDR3 has 15 residues. Deletions cut 2 bases from V and 5 bases from J, with 13 bases between. CDR3 DNA sequence: TGTGCCAGCAGTTTAGGGGGAGGGAGTGATCAGCCCCAGCATTTT. This gives the protein CASSLGGGSDQPQHF. Full variable domain (missing parts from reference TRBV28 and TRBJ1-5): DVKVTQSSRYLVKRTGEKVFLECVQDMDHENMFWYRQDPGLGLRLIYFSYDVKMKEKGDIPEGYSVSREKKERFSLILESASTNQTSMYLCASSLGGGSDQPQHFGDGTRLSIL.

A single count supports this clone. The chain employs TRBV5-4 and TRBJ2-5; D is undetermined. Germline assignment: CDR1 SGHNT and CDR2 YYREEE (reference sequence). The CDR3 runs 14 residues. V was trimmed by 2 bases and J by 4 bases, leaving 12 bases between them. The CDR3 DNA reads as TGTGCCAGCAGCTTCGACCCGACGGGAGAGACCCAGTACTTC. Translation: CASSFDPTGETQYF.

V and J are TRBV28 and TRBJ2-1, with 10 bases lining up with TRBD2. Germline CDR1 MDHEN, CDR2 SYDVKM. This CDR3 spans 14 amino acids. V dropped 6 bases and J dropped 5; count of bases not matched to a gene: 4. CDR3: CASSNLAGDNEQFF. CDR3 DNA sequence: TGTGCCAGCAGCAATCTAGCGGGGGACAATGAGCAGTTCTTC.

The J gene is TRBJ2-2, the V gene TRBV7-3; 10 nucleotides match TRBD1. This CDR3 spans 14 amino acids. Germline-derived CDR1 and CDR2 are SGHTA and FQGTGA. The ends lost 5 bases at V and 4 bases at J; junction bases unmatched: 1. CDR3 bases: TGTGCCAGCAGCCGGGACAGGGGCACCGGGGAGCTGTTTTTT. Translated, it gives CASSRDRGTGELFF.

V is TRBV11-2 and J is TRBJ1-4; D gene uncertain. This CDR3 is built from 15 residues. Germline V gene lookup returns CDR1 SGHAT and CDR2 FQNNGV. Trimming took off 1 base at V and 5 bases at J, with 11 bases between the two ends. As DNA, the CDR3 is TGTGCCAGCAGCTTAGGGGAGAGGGAGAATGAAAAACTGTTTTTT. This encodes CASSLGERENEKLFF.

The chain employs TRBV7-3 and TRBJ2-7; 11 positions match TRBD2. The ends lost 5 bases at V and 6 bases at J; junction bases unmatched: 3. From germline, CDR1 is SGHTA and CDR2 FQGTGA. The CDR3 spans 13 residues. CDR3 region: CASSTSGSGEQYF. DNA for the CDR3: TGTGCCAGCAGCACTAGCGGGAGCGGCGAGCAGTACTTC.

This clone was detected a few times. The rearrangement joins TRBV27 to TRBJ2-7, with 7 bases matching TRBD2. CDR3 size: 16 residues. The V segment lost 7 bases and the J segment 3 bases; nucleotides outside the gene matches: 15. Germline V gene lookup returns CDR1 MNHEY and CDR2 SMNVEV (reference sequence). Written as DNA, the CDR3 is TGTGCCAGCACCCCTTTAGGGCTAGCGGAAGGCTACGAGCAGTACTTC. Translated: CASTPLGLAEGYEQYF.

This clone has a handful of counts. The chain has TRBV4-3 and TRBJ2-7; possible D gene TRBD2, 7 bases. Trimming left V 4 bases short and J 9 bases short, with 16 bases between. This CDR3 comprises 13 residues. Per germline, CDR1 LGHNA and CDR2 YSLEER. CDR3 coding DNA: TGCGCCAGCAGCCCCCGGGAGGCGGACAGGCAGTACTTC. This sequence encodes CASSPREADRQYF.

V usage is TRBV9 and J usage is TRBJ2-3, with 9 bases lining up with TRBD2. J gave up 2 bases and V 2 bases, and 3 bases lay outside the gene matches. Germline CDR1 SGDLS, CDR2 YYNGEE. This CDR3 spans 15 amino acids. CDR3 protein: CASSVSGRNTDTQYF. The CDR3 region has the DNA TGTGCCAGCAGCGTCAGCGGGAGGAACACAGATACGCAGTATTTT.

This clone was observed at least ten times. The V gene is TRBV27, the J gene TRBJ2-1, with 13 nucleotides matching TRBD2. CDR1 is MNHEY and CDR2 is SMNVEV in the germline V gene (reference sequence). There are 19 residues in the CDR3. The ends lost 3 bases at V and 7 bases at J; junction bases unmatched: 15. The CDR3 DNA follows: TGTGCCAGCAGTTTTAAACTAGCGGGAGGGCCTTTTAACGGGAATGAGCAGTTCTTC. It translates to CASSFKLAGGPFNGNEQFF.

The chain combines TRBV6-5 with TRBJ1-1, with D possibly matching TRBD1 (6 bases). The germline V gene has CDR1 MNHEY and CDR2 SVGAGI. Between the trimmed V and J ends, which lost 0 bases and 7 bases, there was a span of 15 bases. CDR3 size: 15 residues. CDR3 protein: CASSYSSTGLLEAFF. CDR3 DNA: TGTGCCAGCAGTTACTCCTCCACAGGGCTTCTTGAAGCTTTCTTT.

This clone was seen once. V usage is TRBV7-9 and J usage is TRBJ1-2, with 7 bases identical to TRBD1. The junction had 14 bases not matched to a gene; V was cut back by 2 bases and J by 8 bases. From germline, CDR1 is SEHNR and CDR2 FQNEAQ (reference sequence). The CDR3 length is 16 residues. CDR3 amino acids: CASSLTYQGEAKGYTF. As DNA, the CDR3 is TGTGCCAGCAGCTTAACGTACCAGGGGGAAGCAAAAGGCTACACCTTC.

The chain combines TRBV6-5 with TRBJ2-1; 12 bases line up with TRBD2. With V trimmed by 5 bases and J by 7 bases, 6 bases remained unmatched. Germline-derived CDR1 and CDR2 are MNHEY and SVGAGI. This CDR3 contains 15 residues. DNA for the CDR3: TGTGCCAGCAGTAAACTAGCGGGAGGCCGGAATGAGCAGTTCTTC. Encoded protein: CASSKLAGGRNEQFF.

The chain has TRBV5-4 and TRBJ2-3, with a tentative D call TRBD1 (6 bases). This CDR3 is 15 amino acids long. V lost 3 bases and J lost 1, with 12 bases in between. Germline V lookup: CDR1 SGHNT, CDR2 YYREEE (reference sequence). CDR3 bases: TGTGCCAGCAGCTCAGGGGTGACTGGCACAGATACGCAGTATTTT. Encoded protein: CASSSGVTGTDTQYF.

This chain uses TRBV28 with TRBJ2-1, with 10 bases aligning to TRBD2. CDR1 and CDR2 from the germline V gene are MDHEN and SYDVKM. There are 15 residues in the CDR3. With 6 bases clipped from V and 8 bases from J, the junction kept 10 bases outside the gene matches. CDR3 coding DNA: TGTGCCAGCAGCCTTCAGGCTAGCGGGAGAGATGAGCAGTTCTTC. Translated, it gives CASSLQASGRDEQFF.

V gene TRBV6-5 combines with J gene TRBJ2-1, with D hard to call. The germline gives CDR1 MNHEY, CDR2 SVGAGI. Trimming left V 8 bases short and J 5 bases short, with 10 bases between. The CDR3 is 12 residues long. CDR3 DNA: TGTGCCAGCTCTTATCAGGACAATGAGCAGTTCTTC. Amino acids: CASSYQDNEQFF.

The chain has TRBV7-2 and TRBJ2-1; 14 bases match TRBD2. The CDR3 length is 16 residues. The germline CDR1 and CDR2 sequences are SGHTA and FQGNSA. Trimming at V came to 5 bases and at J to 2 bases, leaving 2 bases not matched to a gene. CDR3 bases: TGTGCCAGCAGCCCGGGACTAGCGGGAGCCTACAATGAGCAGTTCTTC. Amino acids: CASSPGLAGAYNEQFF.

The V gene is TRBV29-1, the J gene TRBJ2-5, with 7 bases lining up with TRBD1. The CDR3 length is 15 residues. Trimming at V came to 0 bases and at J to 4 bases, leaving 8 bases not matched to a gene. CDR1 is SQVTM, CDR2 ANQGSEA, per germline. As DNA, the CDR3 is TGCAGCGTTGAAGACCGTAACAGGGGTTTAGAGACCCAGTACTTC. Protein: CSVEDRNRGLETQYF.

The genes are TRBV10-3 and TRBJ2-7, with D possibly matching TRBD1 (5 bases). Germline V gene sequence: CDR1 ENHRY, CDR2 SYGVKD. CDR3 length equals 13 residues. Trimming took 7 bases from V and 4 from J, leaving 14 bases between them. The CDR3 DNA reads TGTGCCATCACAAGGGGTGAAGGTTACGAGCAGTACTTC. Translating gives CAITRGEGYEQYF.

The rearrangement uses TRBV6-5 and TRBJ1-3; D is uncertain. The V end lost 0 bases, the J end lost 9 bases, and 12 bases lay between the germline ends. Germline V CDR1 and CDR2: MNHEY, SVGAGI. The CDR3 covers 14 residues. Here the CDR3 reads CASSYSGQVGTIYF. In DNA form, the CDR3 reads TGTGCCAGCAGTTACTCAGGTCAGGTCGGCACCATATATTTT.